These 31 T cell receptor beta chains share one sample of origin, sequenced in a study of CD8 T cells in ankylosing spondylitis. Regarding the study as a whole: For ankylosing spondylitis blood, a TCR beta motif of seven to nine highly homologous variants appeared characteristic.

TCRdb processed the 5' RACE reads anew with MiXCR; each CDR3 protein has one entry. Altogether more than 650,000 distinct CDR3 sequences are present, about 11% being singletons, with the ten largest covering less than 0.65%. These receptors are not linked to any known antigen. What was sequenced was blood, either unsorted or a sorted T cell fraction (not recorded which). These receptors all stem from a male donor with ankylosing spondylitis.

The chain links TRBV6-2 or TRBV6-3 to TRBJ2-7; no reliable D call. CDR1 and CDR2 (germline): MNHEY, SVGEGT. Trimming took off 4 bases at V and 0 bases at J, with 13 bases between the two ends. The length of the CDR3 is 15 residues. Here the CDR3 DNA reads TGTGCCAGCAGTTCTCGAGCTATAAGCTCCTACGAGCAGTACTTC. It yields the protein CASSSRAISSYEQYF.

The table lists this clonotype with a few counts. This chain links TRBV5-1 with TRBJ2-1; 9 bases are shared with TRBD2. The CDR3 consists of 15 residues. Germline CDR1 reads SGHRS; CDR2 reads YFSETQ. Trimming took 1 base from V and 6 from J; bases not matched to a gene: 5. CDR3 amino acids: CASSLRSGRSNEQFF. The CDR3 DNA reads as TGCGCCAGCAGCTTGAGGAGCGGGAGGAGCAATGAGCAGTTCTTC.

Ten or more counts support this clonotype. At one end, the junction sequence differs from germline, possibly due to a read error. The CDR3 reads CASSYDRNTEAFF. DNA for the CDR3: TGTGCTAGCAGCTACGACAGAAACACTGAAGCTTTCTTT. This chain links TRBV5-1 with TRBJ1-1, with a weak D call TRBD1 (5 bases). CDR3 length equals 13 residues. Looked up from germline, CDR1 is SGHRS and CDR2 is YFSETQ.

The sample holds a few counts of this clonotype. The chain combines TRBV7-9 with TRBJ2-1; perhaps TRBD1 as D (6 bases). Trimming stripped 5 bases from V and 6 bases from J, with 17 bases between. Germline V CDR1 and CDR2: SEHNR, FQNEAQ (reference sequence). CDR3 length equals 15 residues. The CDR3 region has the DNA TGTGCCAGCAGCCAAGGGGGTCAATGGAGCAATGAGCAGTTCTTC. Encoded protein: CASSQGGQWSNEQFF. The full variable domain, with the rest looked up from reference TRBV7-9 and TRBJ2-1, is DTGVSQNPRHKITKRGQNVTFRCDPISEHNRLYWYRQTLGQGPEFLTYFQNEAQLEKSRLLSDRFSAERPKGSFSTLEIQRTEQGDSAMYLCASSQGGQWSNEQFFGPGTRLTVL.

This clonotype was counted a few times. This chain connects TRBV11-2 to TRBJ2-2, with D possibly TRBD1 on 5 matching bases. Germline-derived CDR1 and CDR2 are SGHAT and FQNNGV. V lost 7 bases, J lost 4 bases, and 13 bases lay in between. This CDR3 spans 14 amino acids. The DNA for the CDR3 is TGTGCCAGCACCCCAGACAGAGGCACCGGGGAGCTGTTTTTT. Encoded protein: CASTPDRGTGELFF.

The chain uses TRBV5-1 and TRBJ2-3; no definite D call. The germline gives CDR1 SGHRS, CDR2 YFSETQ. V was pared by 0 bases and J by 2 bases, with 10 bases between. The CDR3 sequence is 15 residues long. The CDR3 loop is CASSLDVQSTDTQYF. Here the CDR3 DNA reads TGCGCCAGCAGCTTGGATGTCCAGTCCACAGATACGCAGTATTTT.

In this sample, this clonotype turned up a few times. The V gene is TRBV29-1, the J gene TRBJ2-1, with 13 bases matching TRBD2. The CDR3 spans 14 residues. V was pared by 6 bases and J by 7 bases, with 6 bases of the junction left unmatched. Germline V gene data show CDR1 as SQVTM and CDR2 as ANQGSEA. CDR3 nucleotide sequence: TGCAGCGTCATGACTAGCGGGAGGATTAATGAGCAGTTCTTC. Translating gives CSVMTSGRINEQFF.

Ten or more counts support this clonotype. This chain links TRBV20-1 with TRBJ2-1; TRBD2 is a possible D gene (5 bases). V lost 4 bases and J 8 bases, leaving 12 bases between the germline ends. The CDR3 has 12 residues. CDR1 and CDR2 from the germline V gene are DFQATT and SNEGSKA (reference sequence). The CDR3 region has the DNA TGCAGTGCTATAGACTACCTCGATGAGCAGTTCTTC. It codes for CSAIDYLDEQFF.

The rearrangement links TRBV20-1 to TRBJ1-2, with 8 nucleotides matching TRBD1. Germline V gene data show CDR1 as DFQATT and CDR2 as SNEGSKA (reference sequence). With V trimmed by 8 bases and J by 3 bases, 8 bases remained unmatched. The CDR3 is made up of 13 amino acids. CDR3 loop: CSSGQGAYYGYTF. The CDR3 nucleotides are TGCAGTTCGGGGCAGGGGGCTTACTATGGCTACACCTTC.

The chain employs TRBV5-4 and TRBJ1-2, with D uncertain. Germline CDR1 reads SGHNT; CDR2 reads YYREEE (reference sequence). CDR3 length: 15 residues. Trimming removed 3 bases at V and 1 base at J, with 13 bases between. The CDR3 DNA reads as TGTGCCAGCAGCTCCAAACAGCGACTTAACTATGGCTACACCTTC. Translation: CASSSKQRLNYGYTF.

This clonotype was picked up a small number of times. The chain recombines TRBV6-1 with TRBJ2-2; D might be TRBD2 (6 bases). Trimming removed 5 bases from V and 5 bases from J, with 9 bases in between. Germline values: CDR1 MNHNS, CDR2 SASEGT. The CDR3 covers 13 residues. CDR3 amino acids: CASSLRETGELFF. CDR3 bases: TGTGCCAGCAGTCTCCGGGAGACCGGGGAGCTGTTTTTT.

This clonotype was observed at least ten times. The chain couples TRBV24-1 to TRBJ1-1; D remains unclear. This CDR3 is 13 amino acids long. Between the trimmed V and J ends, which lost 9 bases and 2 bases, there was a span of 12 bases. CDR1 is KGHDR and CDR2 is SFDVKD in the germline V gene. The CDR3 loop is CATLSGLNTEAFF. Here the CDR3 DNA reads TGTGCCACCCTCAGCGGCCTAAACACTGAAGCTTTCTTT.

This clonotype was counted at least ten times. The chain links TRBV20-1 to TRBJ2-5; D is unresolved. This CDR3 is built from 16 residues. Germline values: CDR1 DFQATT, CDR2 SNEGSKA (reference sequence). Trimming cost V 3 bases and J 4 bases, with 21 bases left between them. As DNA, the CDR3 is TGCAGTGCTAGTAATCTAATAGGGTCGGATGGAGAGACCCAGTACTTC. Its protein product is CSASNLIGSDGETQYF.

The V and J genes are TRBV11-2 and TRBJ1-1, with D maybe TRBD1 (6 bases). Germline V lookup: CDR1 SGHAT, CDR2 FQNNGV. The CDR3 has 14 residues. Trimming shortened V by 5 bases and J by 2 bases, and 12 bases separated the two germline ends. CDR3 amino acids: CASSDTGKNTEAFF. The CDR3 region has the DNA TGTGCCAGCAGCGATACAGGGAAAAACACTGAAGCTTTCTTT. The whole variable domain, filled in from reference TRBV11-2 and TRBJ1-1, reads EAGVAQSPRYKIIEKRQSVAFWCNPISGHATLYWYQQILGQGPKLLIQFQNNGVVDDSQLPKDRFSAERLKGVDSTLKIQPAKLEDSAVYLCASSDTGKNTEAFFGQGTRLTVV.

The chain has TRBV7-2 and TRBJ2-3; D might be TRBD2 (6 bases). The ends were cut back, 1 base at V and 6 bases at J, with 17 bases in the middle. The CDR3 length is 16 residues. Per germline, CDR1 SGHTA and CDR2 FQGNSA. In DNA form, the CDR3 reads TGTGCCAGCAGCTTAGAGTCCGCCCGAGGAGGGGATACGCAGTATTTT. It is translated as CASSLESARGGDTQYF.

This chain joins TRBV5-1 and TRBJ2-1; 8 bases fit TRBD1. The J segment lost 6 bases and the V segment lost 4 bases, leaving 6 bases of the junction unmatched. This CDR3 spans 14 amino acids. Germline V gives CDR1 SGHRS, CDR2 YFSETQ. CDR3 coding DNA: TGCGCCAGCAGCACGCGGACAGGGTCCAATGAGCAGTTCTTC. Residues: CASSTRTGSNEQFF.

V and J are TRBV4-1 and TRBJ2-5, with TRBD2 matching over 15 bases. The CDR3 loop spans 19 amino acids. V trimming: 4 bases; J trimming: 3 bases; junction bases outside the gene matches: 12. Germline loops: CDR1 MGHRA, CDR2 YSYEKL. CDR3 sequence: CASSPRTSGRAGVKETQYF. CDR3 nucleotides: TGCGCCAGCAGCCCCCGGACTAGCGGGAGGGCCGGGGTAAAAGAGACCCAGTACTTC.

In nucleotides, the CDR3 is TGTGCCAGCAGTTGGACAGCTTACTCCTACGAGCAGTACTTC. Amino acid sequence: CASSWTAYSYEQYF. The gene calls are TRBV12-3 or TRBV12-4 and TRBJ2-7, with D maybe TRBD1 (6 bases). Trimming cost V 4 bases and J 0 bases, with 10 bases left between them. This CDR3 is built from 14 residues.

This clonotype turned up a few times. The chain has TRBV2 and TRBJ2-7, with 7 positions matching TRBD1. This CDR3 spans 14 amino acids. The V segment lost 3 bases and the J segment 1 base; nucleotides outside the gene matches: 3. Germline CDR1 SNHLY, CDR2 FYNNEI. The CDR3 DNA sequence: TGTGCCAGCAGTGACCAGGGGGAGTCCTACGAGCAGTACTTC. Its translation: CASSDQGESYEQYF. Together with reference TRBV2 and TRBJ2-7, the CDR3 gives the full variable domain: EPEVTQTPSHQVTQMGQEVILRCVPISNHLYFYWYRQILGQKVEFLVSFYNNEISEKSEIFDDQFSVERPDGSNFTLKIRSTKLEDSAMYFCASSDQGESYEQYFGPGTRLTVT.

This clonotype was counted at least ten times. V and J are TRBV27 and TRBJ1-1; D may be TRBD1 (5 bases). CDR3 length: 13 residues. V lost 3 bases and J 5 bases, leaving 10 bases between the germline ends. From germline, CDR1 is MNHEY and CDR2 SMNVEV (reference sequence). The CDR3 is CASSFWGGTEAFF. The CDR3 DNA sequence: TGTGCCAGCAGTTTTTGGGGGGGGACTGAAGCTTTCTTT.

CDR3 protein: CSIRAGPPHNGQYF. As DNA, the CDR3 is TGCAGCATCCGGGCCGGACCCCCCCATAATGGGCAGTACTTC. The chain is built from TRBV20-1 and TRBJ2-7, with unresolved D. Germline CDR1 reads DFQATT; CDR2 reads SNEGSKA (reference sequence). The CDR3 consists of 14 residues.

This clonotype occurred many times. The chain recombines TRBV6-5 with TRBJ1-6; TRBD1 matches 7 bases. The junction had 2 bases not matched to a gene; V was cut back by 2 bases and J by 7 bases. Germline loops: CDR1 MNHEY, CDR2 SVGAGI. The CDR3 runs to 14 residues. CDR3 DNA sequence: TGTGCCAGCAGTTACGAGGGGGCGAATTCACCCCTCCACTTT. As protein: CASSYEGANSPLHF.

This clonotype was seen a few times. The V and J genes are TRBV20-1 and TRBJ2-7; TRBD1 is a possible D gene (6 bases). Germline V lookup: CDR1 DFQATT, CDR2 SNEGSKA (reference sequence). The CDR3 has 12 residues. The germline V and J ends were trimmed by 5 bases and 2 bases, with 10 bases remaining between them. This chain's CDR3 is CSAFQGPYEQYF. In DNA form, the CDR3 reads TGCAGTGCTTTCCAGGGGCCCTACGAGCAGTACTTC.

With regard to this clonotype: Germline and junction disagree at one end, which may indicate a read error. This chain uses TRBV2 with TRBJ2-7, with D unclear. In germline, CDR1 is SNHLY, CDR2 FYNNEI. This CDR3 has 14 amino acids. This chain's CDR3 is CACSAGQEIFGQYF. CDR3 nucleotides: TGTGCCTGCAGTGCTGGGCAGGAGATCTTCGGGCAGTACTTC.

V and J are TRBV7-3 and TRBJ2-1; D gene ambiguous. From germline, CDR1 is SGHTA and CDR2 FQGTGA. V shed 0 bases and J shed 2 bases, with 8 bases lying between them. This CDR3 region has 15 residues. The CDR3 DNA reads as TGTGCCAGCAGCTTAACCAGCATCCCCTACAATGAGCAGTTCTTC. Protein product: CASSLTSIPYNEQFF.

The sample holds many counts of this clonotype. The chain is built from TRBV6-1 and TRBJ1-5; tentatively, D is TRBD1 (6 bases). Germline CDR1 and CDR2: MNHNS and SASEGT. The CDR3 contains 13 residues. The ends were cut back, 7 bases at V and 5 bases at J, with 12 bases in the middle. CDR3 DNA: TGTGCCAGCACAGCGACAGGAGATCAGCCCCAGCATTTT. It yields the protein CASTATGDQPQHF.

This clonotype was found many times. This CDR3 reads CSAQTYGYTF. Here the CDR3 DNA reads TGCAGTGCTCAGACCTATGGCTACACCTTC. This chain uses TRBV20-1 with TRBJ1-2; D is uncertain. The CDR3 runs 10 residues. Germline CDR1 and CDR2: DFQATT and SNEGSKA (reference sequence). The ends were cut back, 5 bases at V and 4 bases at J, with 5 bases in the middle.

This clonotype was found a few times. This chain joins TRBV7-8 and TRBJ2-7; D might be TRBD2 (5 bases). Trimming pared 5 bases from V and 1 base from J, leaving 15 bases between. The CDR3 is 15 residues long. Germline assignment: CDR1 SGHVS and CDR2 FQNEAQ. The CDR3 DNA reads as TGTGCCAGCAGCCTAGGACTCTCGAAATCCTACGAGCAGTACTTC. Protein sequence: CASSLGLSKSYEQYF.

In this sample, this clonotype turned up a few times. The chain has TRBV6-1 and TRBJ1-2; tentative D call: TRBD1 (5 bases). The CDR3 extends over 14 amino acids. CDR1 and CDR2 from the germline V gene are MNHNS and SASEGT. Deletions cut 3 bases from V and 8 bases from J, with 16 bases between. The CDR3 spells CASSDSGGVEGYTF. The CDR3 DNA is TGTGCCAGCAGTGATTCCGGGGGAGTTGAAGGCTACACCTTC.

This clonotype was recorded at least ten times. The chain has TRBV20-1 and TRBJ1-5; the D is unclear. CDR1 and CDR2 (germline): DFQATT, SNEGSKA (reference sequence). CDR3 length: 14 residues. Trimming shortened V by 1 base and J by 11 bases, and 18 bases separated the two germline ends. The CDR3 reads CSARVTAVRGAQHF. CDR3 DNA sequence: TGCAGTGCTAGAGTTACGGCGGTCCGCGGCGCCCAGCATTTT.

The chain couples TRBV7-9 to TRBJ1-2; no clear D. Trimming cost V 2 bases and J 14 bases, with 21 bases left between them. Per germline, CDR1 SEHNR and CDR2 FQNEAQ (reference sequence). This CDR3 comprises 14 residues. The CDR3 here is CASSLSWAAPQNTF. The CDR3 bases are TGTGCCAGCAGCTTAAGTTGGGCAGCCCCTCAAAATACCTTC.